This entry lists 13 T cell receptor beta chains sequenced from one sample in a study of T-cell memory formation after mild COVID-19. TCRdb fed the 5' RACE reads into MiXCR, producing one record per CDR3 protein. The sample shows a few hundred thousand distinct CDR3 sequences, roughly an eighth of them seen only once. Source material: PBMCs or a T cell subset sorted from them (not recorded which). The receptor set was obtained from a man aged 18 to 30 who had mild COVID-19 (a few samples of this study predate the infection). Cell type and time point are not known.

This clonotype was detected a few times. The J gene is TRBJ2-1, the V gene TRBV7-2; 7 nucleotides agree with TRBD1. From germline, CDR1 is SGHTA and CDR2 FQGNSA. With 4 bases clipped from V and 5 bases from J, the junction kept 5 bases outside the gene matches. This CDR3 spans 14 amino acids. DNA of the CDR3: TGTGCCAGCAGCTCGTGGACAGGAGACAATGAGCAGTTCTTC. Amino acid sequence: CASSSWTGDNEQFF. Variable domain in full (rest from reference TRBV7-2 and TRBJ2-1): GAGVSQSPSNKVTEKGKDVELRCDPISGHTALYWYRQSLGQGLEFLIYFQGNSAPDKSGLPSDRFSAERTGGSVSTLTIQRTQQEDSAVYLCASSSWTGDNEQFFGPGTRLTVL.

The rearrangement uses TRBV7-2 and TRBJ1-1; D call uncertain. The CDR3 totals 13 residues. Germline V gives CDR1 SGHTA, CDR2 FQGNSA. V gave up 8 bases and J gave up 8 bases, with 18 bases separating them. The CDR3: CASPLAGSEEAFF. The DNA of the CDR3 is TGTGCCAGCCCCCTCGCAGGTTCAGAAGAAGCTTTCTTT.

This clonotype was seen more than once but under ten times. The chain links TRBV6-5 to TRBJ2-7; the match to TRBD1 covers 8 bases. The V gene end was trimmed by 5 bases and the J gene end by 8 bases; junction bases not matched to a gene: 5. Germline CDR1 reads MNHEY; CDR2 reads SVGAGI. The CDR3 sequence is 12 residues long. The CDR3: CASSGQGGKQYF. The CDR3 DNA is TGTGCCAGCAGTGGACAGGGCGGTAAGCAGTACTTC.

Ten or more counts support this clonotype. The chain is built from TRBV7-8 and TRBJ2-3; no clear D gene. Looked up from germline, CDR1 is SGHVS and CDR2 is FQNEAQ. The CDR3 loop spans 11 amino acids. V was pared by 6 bases and J by 6 bases, with 7 bases between. In DNA, the CDR3 is TGTGCCAGCAGACAACACGATACGCAGTATTTT. This sequence encodes CASRQHDTQYF.

The V and J genes are TRBV28 and TRBJ2-6; D possibly matches TRBD1 or TRBD2 (5 bases each). In germline, CDR1 is MDHEN, CDR2 SYDVKM. This CDR3 comprises 16 residues. V lost 6 bases, J lost 0 bases, and 12 bases lay in between. CDR3 nucleotide sequence: TGTGCCAGCAGCACCGTGGGGGTCTCTGGGGCCAACGTCCTGACTTTC. It encodes CASSTVGVSGANVLTF.

The chain combines TRBV30 with TRBJ1-1; D unclear. The V end lost 2 bases, the J end lost 2 bases, and 9 bases lay between the germline ends. Germline CDR1 GTSNPN, CDR2 SVGIG (reference sequence). This CDR3 contains 13 residues. The chain's CDR3 is CAWSSGHNTEAFF. For the CDR3, the DNA is TGTGCCTGGAGTTCGGGCCATAACACTGAAGCTTTCTTT.

Here the CDR3 reads CSAPINNQPQHF. Here the CDR3 DNA reads TGCAGTGCTCCCATCAATAATCAGCCCCAGCATTTT. The V and J genes are TRBV20-1 and TRBJ1-5; the D is unclear. Trimming removed 5 bases from V and 4 bases from J, with 9 bases in between. CDR3 length: 12 residues. Germline V gene sequence: CDR1 DFQATT, CDR2 SNEGSKA (reference sequence).

Many counts were recorded for this clonotype. This rearrangement joins TRBV5-1 to TRBJ2-7; D ambiguous. V lost 0 bases, J lost 3 bases, and 13 bases lay in between. The CDR3 length is 15 residues. Germline loops: CDR1 SGHRS, CDR2 YFSETQ. CDR3 sequence (DNA): TGCGCCAGCAGCTTGGGGGAAGGACCGATCTACGAGCAGTACGTC. Residues: CASSLGEGPIYEQYV.

The chain carries TRBV12-3 or TRBV12-4 and TRBJ2-5; maybe TRBD1 (5 bases). Trimming took off 6 bases at V and 8 bases at J, with 16 bases between the two ends. The CDR3 totals 13 residues. CDR3 nucleotide sequence: TGTGCCAGCAGCCAAGACAGCCACCTTACCCAGTACTTC. Its protein product is CASSQDSHLTQYF.

V usage is TRBV20-1 and J usage is TRBJ2-7; TRBD2 matches 9 bases. Germline trimming cut 7 bases from V and 2 bases from J; bases unmatched to any gene: 9. CDR3 size: 14 residues. CDR1 DFQATT and CDR2 SNEGSKA come from the germline V gene (reference sequence). The CDR3 loop reads CSGVPSGETYEQYF. In DNA, the CDR3 is TGCAGTGGAGTACCTAGCGGGGAGACCTACGAGCAGTACTTC.

Turning to this clonotype: One end of the junction varies from germline; a read error may be responsible. The J gene is TRBJ1-2, the V gene TRBV7-2, with 9 nucleotides matching TRBD1. This CDR3 is 15 amino acids long. Per germline, CDR1 SGHTA and CDR2 FQGNSA. The CDR3 nucleotides are TGTGCCAGCAGCTTTTACAGGGGGCAGGGGATTTGTATCGCCTTC. Protein product: CASSFYRGQGICIAF.

This clonotype was seen only a few times. The rearrangement uses TRBV7-9 and TRBJ1-5; possibly TRBD1 for D (5 bases). V was shortened by 3 bases and J by 9 bases, with 9 bases between the two germline ends. Germline lookup yields CDR1 SEHNR and CDR2 FQNEAQ (reference sequence). The CDR3 covers 12 residues. CDR3 sequence: CASSLDMGPQHF. DNA for the CDR3: TGTGCCAGCAGCTTGGACATGGGGCCCCAGCATTTT.

The chain uses TRBV7-9 and TRBJ1-6; unclear D gene. CDR3 length equals 14 residues. From germline, CDR1 is SEHNR and CDR2 FQNEAQ (reference sequence). Trimming left V 7 bases short and J 6 bases short, with 13 bases between. CDR3 protein: CASKGALSNSPLHF. The CDR3 nucleotides are TGTGCCAGCAAGGGAGCCCTTTCTAATTCACCCCTCCACTTT.